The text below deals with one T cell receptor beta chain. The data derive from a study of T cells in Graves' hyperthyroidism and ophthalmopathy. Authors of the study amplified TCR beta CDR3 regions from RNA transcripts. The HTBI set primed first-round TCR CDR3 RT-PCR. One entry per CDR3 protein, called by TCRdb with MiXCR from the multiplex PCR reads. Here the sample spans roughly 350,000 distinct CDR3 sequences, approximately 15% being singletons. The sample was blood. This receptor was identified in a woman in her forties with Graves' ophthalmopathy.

CDR3 sequence: CASSRYREGGKLFF. CDR3 coding DNA: TGTGCCAGCTCGCGCTACAGGGAGGGAGGAAAACTGTTTTTT. This chain uses TRBV18 with TRBJ1-4; maybe TRBD1 (6 bases). The CDR3 totals 14 residues. The germline V gene encodes CDR1 KGHSH and CDR2 LQKENI. Trimming took off 6 bases at V and 10 bases at J, with 18 bases between the two ends. The full variable domain, rest sourced from reference TRBV18 and TRBJ1-4, is NAGVMQNPRHLVRRRGQEARLRCSPMKGHSHVYWYRQLPEEGLKFMVYLQKENIIDESGMPKERFSAEFPKEGPSILRIQQVVRGDSAAYFCASSRYREGGKLFFGSGTQLSVL.